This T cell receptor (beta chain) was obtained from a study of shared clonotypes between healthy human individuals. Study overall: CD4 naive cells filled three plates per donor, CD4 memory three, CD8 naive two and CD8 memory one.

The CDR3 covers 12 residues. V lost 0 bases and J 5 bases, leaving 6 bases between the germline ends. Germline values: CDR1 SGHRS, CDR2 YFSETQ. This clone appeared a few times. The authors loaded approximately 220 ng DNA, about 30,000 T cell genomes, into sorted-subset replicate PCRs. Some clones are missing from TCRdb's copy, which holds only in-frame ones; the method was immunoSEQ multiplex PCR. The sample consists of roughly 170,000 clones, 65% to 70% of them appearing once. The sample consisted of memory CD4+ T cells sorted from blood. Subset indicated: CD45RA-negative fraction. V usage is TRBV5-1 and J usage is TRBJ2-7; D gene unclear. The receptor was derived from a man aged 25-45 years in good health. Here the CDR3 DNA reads TGCGCCAGCAGCTTGGTCTTGGACGAGCAGTACTTC. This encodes CASSLVLDEQYF.